Each of the 27 T cell receptor beta chains below was sequenced from the same sample in a study of cytomegalovirus exposure and HLA in healthy donors. Use of 60 Vbeta and 13 Jbeta primers characterized the PCR. Data came from immunoSEQ multiplex PCR; TCRdb stores just in-frame clones and leaves some out. There are fewer than 130,000 clones in the sample; over 60% occur only once, and about 3.2% lies in the top ten. Sequenced input: PBMCs. These receptors were obtained from a woman aged 55-69 years in good health and CMV-seropositive.

V is TRBV6-1 and J is TRBJ1-5; D unresolved. The CDR3 consists of 14 residues. V lost 3 bases to trimming and J lost 0 bases, with 6 bases between them. Looked up from germline, CDR1 is MNHNS and CDR2 is SASEGT. The CDR3 bases are TGTGCCAGCAGTGAGTTTTATAGCAATCAGCCCCAGCATTTT. Amino acids: CASSEFYSNQPQHF.

The chain joins TRBV11-2 to TRBJ1-1; 10 bases are a match to TRBD1. Trimming at V came to 5 bases and at J to 1 base, leaving 4 bases not matched to a gene. CDR1 and CDR2 from the germline V gene are SGHAT and FQNNGV. The CDR3 loop spans 15 amino acids. CDR3 in amino acids: CASSLRDRGNTEAFF. The DNA for the CDR3 is TGTGCCAGCAGCCTACGGGACAGGGGGAACACTGAAGCTTTCTTT.

CDR3 sequence reads: CASRSQGGTDTQYF. CDR3 nucleotide sequence: TGTGCCAGCAGGAGTCAGGGCGGCACAGATACGCAGTATTTT. This chain connects TRBV27 to TRBJ2-3; D possibly corresponds to TRBD1 (5 bases). V gave up 6 bases and J gave up 1 base, with 11 bases separating them. CDR3 length: 14 amino acids. Germline values: CDR1 MNHEY, CDR2 SMNVEV (reference sequence).

On this clone: Other DNA sequences of this sample code for an identical CDR3. The V gene is TRBV19, the J gene TRBJ2-1, with TRBD2 matching over 13 bases. The CDR3 is 15 residues long. Germline V gives CDR1 LNHDA, CDR2 SQIVND (reference sequence). V lost 4 bases and J lost 4; bases outside the gene matches: 1. The CDR3 DNA follows: TGTGCCAGTAGTAGGACTAGCGGGAGTTACAATGAGCAGTTCTTC. It codes for CASSRTSGSYNEQFF.

V gene TRBV7-3 combines with J gene TRBJ1-1; 12 bases map to TRBD1. The CDR3 covers 14 residues. The V gene's germline CDR1 is SGHTA and CDR2 FQGTGA. V was pared by 4 bases and J by 6 bases, with 3 bases of the junction left unmatched. CDR3 amino acids: CASSSGQGASEAFF. CDR3 nucleotides: TGTGCCAGCAGCTCGGGACAGGGGGCGTCTGAAGCTTTCTTT.

This chain uses TRBV28 with TRBJ1-1; 8 nucleotides match TRBD1. Per germline, CDR1 MDHEN and CDR2 SYDVKM. The CDR3 is 14 residues long. V was pared by 6 bases and J by 5 bases, with 8 bases of the junction left unmatched. CDR3 protein: CASRTGTGGTEAFF. CDR3 DNA sequence: TGTGCCAGCAGAACCGGGACAGGAGGGACTGAAGCTTTCTTT.

The rearrangement uses TRBV7-3 and TRBJ2-2, with 11 bases lining up with TRBD2. The CDR3 totals 23 residues. Losses at the gene ends were 0 bases for V and 3 bases for J; bases not matched to a gene: 21. CDR1 and CDR2 (germline): SGHTA, FQGTGA. As DNA, the CDR3 is TGTGCCAGCAGCTTAACCCCGGTGAGCGGACTAGCGGGCAAATTCGGATACACCGGGGAGCTGTTTTTT. The encoded protein is CASSLTPVSGLAGKFGYTGELFF.

The CDR3: CASSPGTGATYEQYF. The CDR3 coding sequence is TGTGCCAGCAGTCCGGGGACAGGGGCTACCTACGAGCAGTACTTC. The chain combines TRBV27 with TRBJ2-7; 10 positions match TRBD1. The CDR3 length is 15 residues. CDR1 is MNHEY and CDR2 is SMNVEV in the germline V gene (reference sequence). V trimming: 5 bases; J trimming: 2 bases; junction bases outside the gene matches: 6.

V gene TRBV2 combines with J gene TRBJ2-5, with 7 bases identical to TRBD2. In germline, CDR1 is SNHLY, CDR2 FYNNEI. The CDR3 has 16 amino acids. V trimming: 8 bases; J trimming: 5 bases; junction bases outside the gene matches: 17. The CDR3 reads CASHLSGVAGWETQYF. CDR3 sequence (DNA): TGTGCCAGCCACCTCAGTGGGGTAGCGGGTTGGGAGACCCAGTACTTC.

J is TRBJ1-2 and V is TRBV6-5; D ambiguous. Between the trimmed V and J ends, which lost 0 bases and 7 bases, there was a span of 9 bases. The CDR3 runs to 13 residues. Germline V gene lookup returns CDR1 MNHEY and CDR2 SVGAGI. The CDR3 is CASSYSMEGGYTF. CDR3 in DNA: TGTGCCAGCAGTTACTCGATGGAGGGTGGCTACACCTTC.

A single count supports this clone. The chain couples TRBV5-1 to TRBJ1-1, with a tentative D call TRBD1 (5 bases). V lost 4 bases and J lost 7, with 14 bases in between. Germline values: CDR1 SGHRS, CDR2 YFSETQ. This CDR3 is built from 13 residues. The CDR3 sequence: CASSIGEGSEAFF. The CDR3 bases are TGCGCCAGCAGCATAGGGGAGGGCAGTGAAGCTTTCTTT.

A single count supports this clone. The chain employs TRBV7-9 and TRBJ2-1; 13 nucleotides match TRBD2. This CDR3 comprises 17 residues. J gave up 8 bases and V 0 bases, and 7 bases lay outside the gene matches. CDR1 is SEHNR and CDR2 is FQNEAQ in the germline V gene (reference sequence). This CDR3 is CASSLAGLAGRVDEQFF. The CDR3 nucleotides read TGTGCCAGCAGCTTAGCGGGACTAGCGGGAAGGGTCGATGAGCAGTTCTTC. The complete variable domain, with remaining parts taken from reference TRBV7-9 and TRBJ2-1, reads DTGVSQNPRHKITKRGQNVTFRCDPISEHNRLYWYRQTLGQGPEFLTYFQNEAQLEKSRLLSDRFSAERPKGSFSTLEIQRTEQGDSAMYLCASSLAGLAGRVDEQFFGPGTRLTVL.

This clone was counted once. The chain has TRBV7-2 and TRBJ2-2; D uncertain. CDR1 is SGHTA and CDR2 is FQGNSA in the germline V gene. The CDR3 totals 15 residues. Trimming removed 4 bases at V and 3 bases at J, with 12 bases between. CDR3 sequence (DNA): TGTGCCAGCAGCTCATTTCGGAGTCACACCGGGGAGCTGTTTTTT. Encoded protein: CASSSFRSHTGELFF.

This sequence joins TRBV7-2 and TRBJ2-5, with 11 bases matching TRBD2. CDR1 is SGHTA and CDR2 is FQGNSA in the germline V gene. V shed 5 bases, J shed 2 bases, and the junction held 4 bases outside the gene matches. The CDR3 is 15 amino acids. This CDR3 reads CASSTRTSGQETQYF. As DNA, the CDR3 is TGTGCCAGCAGCACTCGGACTAGCGGGCAAGAGACCCAGTACTTC.

V is TRBV7-3 and J is TRBJ2-2, with 10 positions matching TRBD1. The CDR3 totals 15 residues. With V trimmed by 5 bases and J by 7 bases, 7 bases remained unmatched. Germline values: CDR1 SGHTA, CDR2 FQGTGA. CDR3 nucleotide sequence: TGTGCCAGCAGCACCGCCGGGACAGGGGTCGGGGAGCTGTTTTTT. It yields the protein CASSTAGTGVGELFF.

V and J are TRBV18 and TRBJ1-5; 10 positions agree with TRBD1. Germline-derived CDR1 and CDR2 are KGHSH and LQKENI. V shed 5 bases and J 9 bases; nucleotides not matched to a gene: 13. The CDR3 has 16 residues. CDR3 in DNA: TGTGCCAGCTCAGAGGGACAGGGGCGGATAGGACGGCCCCAGCATTTT. Encoded protein: CASSEGQGRIGRPQHF. The full variable domain, completed using reference TRBV18 and TRBJ1-5, is NAGVMQNPRHLVRRRGQEARLRCSPMKGHSHVYWYRQLPEEGLKFMVYLQKENIIDESGMPKERFSAEFPKEGPSILRIQQVVRGDSAAYFCASSEGQGRIGRPQHFGDGTRLSIL.

The chain employs TRBV18 and TRBJ2-7; 12 bases are a match to TRBD1. Germline trimming cut 3 bases from V and 7 bases from J; bases unmatched to any gene: 7. The germline V gene has CDR1 KGHSH and CDR2 LQKENI. CDR3 length: 15 amino acids. This CDR3 reads CASSPTGQGAREQYF. In nucleotides, the CDR3 is TGTGCCAGCTCACCTACGGGACAGGGGGCGCGGGAGCAGTACTTC.

This rearrangement joins TRBV21-1 to TRBJ2-2; the table's D call of TRBD2 was not tested on the DNA. TRBV21-1 is tagged as a pseudogene. This CDR3 is 16 amino acids long. The CDR3 DNA is TGTGCCAGCAGCGCCTCGGGCCTAGCGGACACCGGGGAGCTGTTTTTT. Amino acids: CASSASGLADTGELFF.

This clone was detected only a few times. This chain links TRBV5-6 with TRBJ2-1; 10 nucleotides line up with TRBD2. Trimming removed 0 bases from V and 9 bases from J; junction bases left unmatched: 15. Germline V gives CDR1 SGHDT, CDR2 YYEEEE. The CDR3 has 18 amino acids. CDR3 DNA: TGTGCCAGCAGCTTGGTGAGGGGCCCAGCGGGAGGGCGCGTTGAGCAGTTCTTC. Translated: CASSLVRGPAGGRVEQFF.

This clone was seen just once. V and J are TRBV9 and TRBJ2-1; D might be TRBD1 (5 bases). The germline gives CDR1 SGDLS, CDR2 YYNGEE. Trimming removed 0 bases at V and 0 bases at J, with 13 bases between. The CDR3 consists of 17 residues. The CDR3 is CASSVAVRANSYNEQFF. CDR3 sequence (DNA): TGTGCCAGCAGCGTAGCTGTCAGGGCCAACTCCTACAATGAGCAGTTCTTC.

This clone has just one count. This sample also contains other DNA sequences that code for the same CDR3. The chain carries TRBV4-1 and TRBJ2-7, with 13 bases that match TRBD2. The V and J ends lost 4 bases and 6 bases, in that order; junction bases with no gene match: 6. The CDR3 runs 15 residues. Germline V gene lookup returns CDR1 MGHRA and CDR2 YSYEKL. CDR3 residues: CASSRGLAGVGEQYF. CDR3 in DNA: TGCGCCAGCAGCCGAGGACTAGCGGGAGTAGGCGAGCAGTACTTC.

V gene TRBV10-3 combines with J gene TRBJ1-1; 7 bases line up with TRBD1. J lost 10 bases, V lost 3 bases, and 8 bases had no gene match. Germline V CDR1 and CDR2: ENHRY, SYGVKD. This CDR3 spans 13 amino acids. The DNA of the CDR3 is TGTGCCATCAGTGATAGGGGGCGAGTAGGAGCTTTCTTT. Protein product: CAISDRGRVGAFF.

The rearrangement joins TRBV28 to TRBJ2-5; 11 nucleotides match TRBD1. J lost 7 bases, V lost 3 bases, and 7 bases had no gene match. CDR1 and CDR2 (germline): MDHEN, SYDVKM. This CDR3 region has 15 residues. In DNA, the CDR3 is TGTGCCAGCAGTTTGCGCGGGACAGGGGGAGGGACCCAGTACTTC. This gives the protein CASSLRGTGGGTQYF.

As to this clone: Other DNA sequences in this sample translate to the same CDR3. V usage is TRBV19 and J usage is TRBJ1-2; D uncertain. The CDR3 has 14 residues. V lost 3 bases, J lost 8 bases, and 16 bases lay in between. CDR1 LNHDA and CDR2 SQIVND come from the germline V gene (reference sequence). CDR3 DNA: TGTGCCAGTAGTATTCAGCTGGGCCGCTGGGGCTACACCTTC. It specifies CASSIQLGRWGYTF.

This rearrangement joins TRBV11-2 to TRBJ2-2; no clear D gene. Trimming removed 1 base at V and 0 bases at J, with 9 bases between. Germline V CDR1 and CDR2: SGHAT, FQNNGV. CDR3 length: 16 amino acids. CDR3 loop: CASSLVVRTNTGELFF. The CDR3, as DNA: TGTGCCAGCAGCTTAGTTGTCAGAACGAACACCGGGGAGCTGTTTTTT.

The chain uses TRBV5-4 and TRBJ2-3; 8 positions match TRBD2. The CDR3 has 14 residues. CDR1 SGHNT and CDR2 YYREEE come from the germline V gene (reference sequence). V lost 4 bases and J lost 1; bases outside the gene matches: 2. The CDR3 bases are TGTGCCAGCAGCCCACTAGCGGGCACAGATACGCAGTATTTT. Protein product: CASSPLAGTDTQYF.

The chain is built from TRBV7-3 and TRBJ1-2, with 11 bases fitting TRBD1. CDR1 and CDR2 from the germline V gene are SGHTA and FQGTGA. CDR3 size: 12 residues. V was pared by 5 bases and J by 10 bases, with 3 bases of the junction left unmatched. Here the CDR3 DNA reads TGTGCCAGCAGCGTCGGACAGGGGGCCTACACCTTC. Residues: CASSVGQGAYTF. The full variable domain, in which reference TRBV7-3 and TRBJ1-2 provide the parts outside the CDR3, is GAGVSQTPSNKVTEKGKYVELRCDPISGHTALYWYRQSLGQGPEFLIYFQGTGAADDSGLPNDRFFAVRPEGSVSTLKIQRTERGDSAVYLCASSVGQGAYTFGSGTRLTVV.